This is a list of T cell receptor beta chains from one sample in a study of T-cell memory formation after mild COVID-19. TCRdb re-called the 5' RACE reads through MiXCR, storing one row per CDR3 protein. The repertoire holds roughly 220,000 distinct CDR3 sequences, around 9.5% seen once, with roughly 4% in the top ten. The sequencing sample was made of PBMCs or a T cell subset sorted from them (not recorded which). The receptors derive from a man between 18 and 35 years old who had mild COVID-19 (a few samples of this study predate the infection). Cell type and time point are not known. CDR3s include the opening cysteine and the closing phenylalanine or tryptophan. A D gene is named only where the DNA matches it firmly. Clone sizes are given selectively: once, few, many, or a class where the clone is expanded.

V,J,D,size,DNA,CDR3
TRBV12-3/TRBV12-4,TRBJ1-6,.,.,TGTGCCAGCAGTTTCACGGTTACATCACCCCTCCACTTT,CASSFTVTSPLHF
TRBV7-8,TRBJ2-5,TRBD2,few,TGTGCCAGCAGCTTGGTACTAGCGGGGAACGGAGAGACCCAGTACTTC,CASSLVLAGNGETQYF
TRBV5-1,TRBJ2-3,.,many,TGCGCCAGCAGCACAGGGCTGGGCACAGATACGCAGTATTTT,CASSTGLGTDTQYF
TRBV10-3,TRBJ1-5,.,.,TGTGCCACCTCCCCTAGCAATCAGCCCCAGCATTTT,CATSPSNQPQHF
TRBV2,TRBJ1-4,.,.,TGTGCCAGCAGTGAAGGGCCGGGTGAAAAACTGTTTTTT,CASSEGPGEKLFF
TRBV7-2,TRBJ1-4,.,.,TGTGCCAGCAGCTCCGGGGGGGCTGAAAAACTGTTTTTT,CASSSGGAEKLFF
TRBV7-2,TRBJ1-5,.,.,TGTGCCAGCAGCTTTATAACAGCTAGCAATCAGCCCCAGCATTTT,CASSFITASNQPQHF
TRBV18,TRBJ1-2,TRBD1,.,TGTGCCAGCTCACCCCCTCGAAAGACAGGGCCCTATGGCTACACCTTC,CASSPPRKTGPYGYTF
TRBV21-1,TRBJ2-3,.,many,TGTGCCAGCAGCGGACCGGACCGGGACAGGGGTGAAAACGTGACAGATACGCAGTATTTT,CASSGPDRDRGENVTDTQYF
TRBV15,TRBJ1-6,.,many,TGTGCCACCAGCAGAGACCAGGGGTTTAATTCACCCCTCCACTTT,CATSRDQGFNSPLHF
TRBV4-1,TRBJ2-1,.,few,TGCGCCAGCAGCCAAGCACGCGGGGCTTACTACAATGAGCAGTTCTTC,CASSQARGAYYNEQFF
TRBV6-5,TRBJ1-1,.,few,TGTGCCAGCAGTCCCCAAAATGACAGAGAAGCTTTCTTT,CASSPQNDREAFF
TRBV7-2,TRBJ2-1,.,.,TGTGCCAGCAGCCCCCCCGACTACAATGAGCAGTTCTTC,CASSPPDYNEQFF
TRBV9,TRBJ2-3,.,.,TGTGCCAGCAGCGTACAGGGGGGGAGCACAGATACGCAGTATTTT,CASSVQGGSTDTQYF
TRBV5-1,TRBJ2-2,.,.,TGCGCCAGCAGCTTCGGACAGTCCACGAACACCGGGGAGCTGTTTTTT,CASSFGQSTNTGELFF
TRBV3-1,TRBJ2-3,.,.,TGTGCCAGCAGCTCTCCGGACAGGGAGGGAGATACGCAGTATTTT,CASSSPDREGDTQYF
TRBV5-1,TRBJ1-4,TRBD1,.,TGCGCCAGCAGCCCAGGGACAGGGCGTGAAAAACTGTTTTTT,CASSPGTGREKLFF
TRBV7-2,TRBJ1-5,TRBD1,few,TGTGCCAGCAGCTATCGGACAGGTAGCAATCAGCCCCAGCATTTT,CASSYRTGSNQPQHF
TRBV2,TRBJ1-1,.,.,TGTGCCAGCAGGGGTCCAGGGGCTGAAGCTTTCTTT,CASRGPGAEAFF
TRBV19,TRBJ2-3,.,few,TGTGCCAGTAAGCAAGGTGGGCGAAGGTTTGTCGTAGCGGATACGCAGTATTTT,CASKQGGRRFVVADTQYF
TRBV5-1,TRBJ2-2,.,.,TGCGCCAGCAGCTCACTAAACACCGGGGAGCTGTTTTTT,CASSSLNTGELFF
TRBV12-3/TRBV12-4,TRBJ2-5,TRBD1,many,TGTGCCAGCAGTGGGACAGCACGGAAGACCCAGTACTTC,CASSGTARKTQYF